This T cell receptor (beta chain) was recovered during a study of response to subunit inactivated influenza vaccine. Study-wide points: The authors suggested that few new T cells are recruited per seasonal influenza vaccination.

Germline CDR1 is SGHTA and CDR2 is FQGNSA. Trimming removed 0 bases from V and 5 bases from J, with 13 bases in between. CDR3 length: 16 residues. About this clonotype itself: Antigen specificity is unknown.

TCRdb redid the calling of the RT-PCR reads with MiXCR, one entry per CDR3 protein. The table records 180,000 or so distinct CDR3 sequences, 12% of them present only once. This sample also appeared in a second study, on T cells expressing NK-cell markers. That study adds: Making the TCR beta cDNA relied on 5'RACE template switching with UMIs. In several experiments, sorting was restricted to alpha-beta TCR T cells by an anti-gamma-delta TCR antibody. More than five donors showed dominant NKG2C+ clonotypes comprising about 1.0-7.5% of their CD8+ T cells. It was still unclear whether expanded NKG2C+ T cell clones were HCMV specific.

This receptor was identified in a man between 50 and 59 years old who received an inactivated influenza vaccine. Specimen: CD8+ T cells sorted from PBMCs, collected 11 to 12 days after vaccination. The chain has TRBV7-2 and TRBJ1-4; D ambiguous. The CDR3 region is CASSLALEALNEKLFF. In DNA, the CDR3 is TGTGCCAGCAGCTTAGCGCTAGAGGCCTTAAATGAAAAACTGTTTTTT. Full variable domain (outside the CDR3, taken from reference TRBV7-2 and TRBJ1-4): GAGVSQSPSNKVTEKGKDVELRCDPISGHTALYWYRQSLGQGLEFLIYFQGNSAPDKSGLPSDRFSAERTGGSVSTLTIQRTQQEDSAVYLCASSLALEALNEKLFFGSGTQLSVL.